The 15 T cell receptor beta chains below all came from one sample that was sequenced in a study of beta chain features in type 1 diabetes (dated by TCRdb to about 2018). Library method: the immunoSEQ multiplex PCR assay. The entire amount of isolated RNA was reverse transcribed using the High Capacity cDNA Reverse Transcription Kit, so the sequenced TCRB transcripts were expressed ones. TCRdb retrieved this table from immuneACCESS and kept in-frame rearrangements only. Not all clones are present; in checked studies, unresolved V genes account for under half, and no reason is known for the remainder. This sample holds about 40,000 clones; 49% were observed only once. 0.6% to 0.9% of the sample rests with the top ten. Sequencing was done on a sample of central memory CD4+ T cells from blood. All receptors come from a young woman in good health.

V gene TRBV10-3 combines with J gene TRBJ2-1; no reliable D call. Germline loops: CDR1 ENHRY, CDR2 SYGVKD. V shed 7 bases and J shed 11 bases, with 15 bases lying between them. The CDR3 runs to 12 residues. CDR3 protein: CAITDEETQQFF. The DNA for the CDR3 is TGTGCCATCACCGATGAAGAGACTCAGCAGTTCTTC.

The CDR3 DNA is TGTGCCTACGGTATGGCGGGGAAACCCTACGAGCAGTACTTC. It specifies CAYGMAGKPYEQYF. The J gene is TRBJ2-7, the V gene TRBV5-4; a possible D gene is TRBD2 (6 bases). The CDR3 totals 14 residues. The V and J ends lost 10 bases and 2 bases respectively, with 19 bases between them. Germline V gene lookup returns CDR1 SGHNT and CDR2 YYREEE (reference sequence).

The chain is built from TRBV15 and TRBJ2-7, with 10 bases fitting TRBD2. The CDR3 spans 15 residues. The trim removed 1 base at V and 3 bases at J, leaving 3 bases unmatched. Germline CDR1 is LNHNV and CDR2 is YYDKDF (reference sequence). The DNA for the CDR3 is TGTGCCACCAGCAGAGCACGGACTAGCGGCTACGAGCAGTACTTC. This codes for CATSRARTSGYEQYF.

The chain combines TRBV15 with TRBJ1-5, with no clear D. CDR1 and CDR2 from the germline V gene are LNHNV and YYDKDF (reference sequence). V gave up 6 bases and J gave up 7 bases, with 16 bases separating them. The CDR3 runs 14 residues. CDR3 sequence reads: CATRDLPRGQPQHF. The CDR3 coding sequence is TGTGCCACCAGGGACCTTCCGCGGGGACAGCCCCAGCATTTT.

This clone was counted a few times. The chain carries TRBV19 and TRBJ1-1; no clear D gene. Trimming left V 5 bases short and J 0 bases short, with 7 bases between. The CDR3 totals 13 residues. CDR1 LNHDA and CDR2 SQIVND come from the germline V gene (reference sequence). Here the CDR3 DNA reads TGTGCCAGTAGTGTCGGGTTGAACACTGAAGCTTTCTTT. Amino acids: CASSVGLNTEAFF.

V usage is TRBV10-3 and J usage is TRBJ2-7, with D possibly TRBD1 on 5 matching bases. The V and J ends lost 0 bases and 3 bases respectively, with 9 bases between them. Germline CDR1 is ENHRY and CDR2 is SYGVKD. CDR3 size: 14 residues. CDR3 nucleotides: TGTGCCATCAGTGAGTCGGGAAGGGGCTACGAGCAGTACTTC. Residues: CAISESGRGYEQYF.

The CDR3 sequence: CASSIVGGATGELFF. CDR3 nucleotides: TGTGCCAGTAGTATAGTCGGGGGAGCCACCGGGGAGCTGTTTTTT. The rearrangement joins TRBV19 to TRBJ2-2; tentative D call: TRBD2 (6 bases). Trimming removed 1 base from V and 4 bases from J, with 10 bases in between. The germline CDR1 and CDR2 sequences are LNHDA and SQIVND (reference sequence). This CDR3 contains 15 residues.

The rearrangement links TRBV18 to TRBJ1-4; no definite D call. Trimming removed 3 bases from V and 2 bases from J, with 7 bases in between. Per the germline V gene, CDR1 is KGHSH and CDR2 is LQKENI. CDR3 length equals 14 residues. The CDR3 sequence: CASSPPETNEKLFF. The CDR3 DNA is TGTGCCAGCTCACCCCCGGAGACTAATGAAAAACTGTTTTTT.

This clone was detected a few times. The V and J genes are TRBV18 and TRBJ2-5, with 10 bases that match TRBD2. The V segment lost 0 bases and the J segment 1 base; nucleotides outside the gene matches: 2. This CDR3 comprises 16 residues. CDR1 is KGHSH and CDR2 is LQKENI in the germline V gene. The CDR3 sequence is CASSPPSSGGQETQYF. CDR3 bases: TGTGCCAGCTCACCACCGTCTAGCGGGGGCCAAGAGACCCAGTACTTC.

The table lists this clone with a few counts. CDR3 in amino acids: CASSELGGTGELFF. The CDR3 DNA sequence: TGTGCCAGCAGTGAACTAGGTGGCACCGGGGAGCTGTTTTTT. This chain connects TRBV6-5 to TRBJ2-2, with a tentative D call TRBD2 (5 bases). This CDR3 is 14 amino acids long. Germline values: CDR1 MNHEY, CDR2 SVGAGI. V lost 5 bases, J lost 4 bases, and 11 bases lay in between.

The chain employs TRBV30 and TRBJ1-2; D possibly corresponds to TRBD1 (6 bases). The V end was cut by 0 bases, the J end by 14 bases, with 19 bases between. Germline lookup yields CDR1 GTSNPN and CDR2 SVGIG (reference sequence). The CDR3 loop spans 13 amino acids. In DNA, the CDR3 is TGTGCCTGGAGTGTAAACTTTCGGGACACCGGGACCTTC. Amino acids: CAWSVNFRDTGTF.

The chain uses TRBV30 and TRBJ2-7, with 10 bases that match TRBD1. This CDR3 contains 15 residues. V gave up 3 bases and J gave up 2 bases; unmatched junction bases: 7. CDR1 is GTSNPN, CDR2 SVGIG, per germline (reference sequence). The CDR3 DNA follows: TGTGCCTGGAGCCTGGGACAGGGGAGAACCTACGAGCAGTACTTC. Its protein product is CAWSLGQGRTYEQYF.

This chain joins TRBV6-1 and TRBJ2-1; TRBD2 aligns across 8 bases. With 2 bases clipped from V and 6 bases from J, the junction kept 9 bases outside the gene matches. The CDR3 is 16 amino acids. Germline CDR1 MNHNS, CDR2 SASEGT. The CDR3 sequence: CASSETRGALGNEQFF. Here the CDR3 DNA reads TGTGCCAGCAGTGAAACGCGGGGGGCCCTCGGCAATGAGCAGTTCTTC.

The CDR3 loop is CASTQGATGEKLFF. The CDR3 DNA reads TGTGCCAGCACCCAGGGGGCTACAGGTGAAAAACTGTTTTTT. V is TRBV7-6 and J is TRBJ1-4; 8 bases align to TRBD1. The CDR3 spans 14 residues. Trimming at V came to 7 bases and at J to 7 bases, leaving 8 bases not matched to a gene. Germline V gives CDR1 SGHVS, CDR2 FNYEAQ.

The chain uses TRBV2 and TRBJ2-1; D gene uncertain. The ends were cut back, 2 bases at V and 10 bases at J, with 6 bases in the middle. Per the germline V gene, CDR1 is SNHLY and CDR2 is FYNNEI. The CDR3 runs to 11 residues. The CDR3 region has the DNA TGTGCCAGCAGTGAACAGTCCGAGCAGTTCTTC. As protein: CASSEQSEQFF.